The 21 T cell receptor beta chains below were found in one sample sequenced in a study of cytomegalovirus exposure and HLA in healthy donors. Both 60 Vbeta primers and 13 Jbeta primers went into the PCR. Sequenced by immunoSEQ multiplex PCR; TCRdb stores in-frame clones only, minus some. The sample lists about 150,000 clones, 85% occurring once. Sequencing used PBMCs. These receptors were collected from a man aged 30-40 years in good health and CMV-seropositive.

The chain uses TRBV12-5 and TRBJ2-5; D remains ambiguous. V shed 1 base and J shed 7 bases, with 10 bases lying between them. The CDR3 length is 13 residues. The germline gives CDR1 LGHNT, CDR2 FRNRAP. The CDR3 reads CASGLAINRTQYF. DNA for the CDR3: TGTGCTAGTGGTTTGGCTATTAATAGGACCCAGTACTTC.

This chain uses TRBV4-1 with TRBJ1-2; unclear D gene. Germline CDR1 MGHRA, CDR2 YSYEKL. V lost 0 bases, J lost 6 bases, and 11 bases lay in between. The CDR3 covers 14 residues. The CDR3 DNA reads as TGCGCCAGCAGCCAAGATTCCACAATCGATGGCTACACCTTC. Translating gives CASSQDSTIDGYTF.

The chain couples TRBV11-2 to TRBJ1-3; perhaps TRBD1 as D (6 bases). V was pared by 5 bases and J by 0 bases, with 20 bases between. Germline CDR1 and CDR2: SGHAT and FQNNGV. CDR3 length: 18 residues. In DNA form, the CDR3 reads TGTGCCAGCAGCGTTGGTGGGACACTTGGGCACTCTGGAAACACCATATATTTT. Translated: CASSVGGTLGHSGNTIYF.

DNA of the CDR3: TGTGCCAGCAGCTCATACACAGGGGCGAACACTGAAGCTTTCTTT. Translating it yields CASSSYTGANTEAFF. The rearrangement uses TRBV7-9 and TRBJ1-1, with 7 bases aligning to TRBD1. The CDR3 has 15 residues. Germline loops: CDR1 SEHNR, CDR2 FQNEAQ (reference sequence). Trimming took 4 bases from V and 1 from J; bases not matched to a gene: 6.

The CDR3 sequence: CASSQDTGGAGNEQFF. Written as DNA, the CDR3 is TGCGCCAGCAGCCAAGATACCGGGGGGGCGGGCAATGAGCAGTTCTTC. The chain employs TRBV4-3 and TRBJ2-1; 8 bases align to TRBD2. This CDR3 has 16 residues. Trimming at V came to 0 bases and at J to 6 bases, leaving 7 bases not matched to a gene. Germline lookup yields CDR1 LGHNA and CDR2 YSLEER.

This clone is a singleton in its sample. V usage is TRBV7-2 and J usage is TRBJ2-1; D unclear. This CDR3 is 14 amino acids long. V was cut by 1 base and J by 0 bases, with 4 bases left in between. Germline V CDR1 and CDR2: SGHTA, FQGNSA. CDR3 nucleotides: TGTGCCAGCAGCTTAGGGAGCTCCTACAATGAGCAGTTCTTC. Its protein is CASSLGSSYNEQFF.

This clone was seen just once. CDR3 coding DNA: TGTGCCAGCCAGTGGCGGGAGGGCCGTGGCGGGGAGCTGTTTTTT. Protein product: CASQWREGRGGELFF. This chain links TRBV6-5 with TRBJ2-2; TRBD2 aligns across 9 bases. The J segment lost 7 bases and the V segment lost 8 bases, leaving 11 bases of the junction unmatched. Germline loops: CDR1 MNHEY, CDR2 SVGAGI. The CDR3 loop spans 15 amino acids.

This clone occurred a few times. The rearrangement uses TRBV5-1 and TRBJ1-4; D remains unclear. V lost 1 base, J lost 3 bases, and 10 bases lay in between. This CDR3 region has 15 residues. Germline V gene data show CDR1 as SGHRS and CDR2 as YFSETQ. CDR3: CASSLMGGPNEKLFF. CDR3 DNA sequence: TGCGCCAGCAGCTTGATGGGAGGGCCTAATGAAAAACTGTTTTTT.

This chain joins TRBV9 and TRBJ2-1, with 9 bases aligning to TRBD2. From germline, CDR1 is SGDLS and CDR2 YYNGEE. The CDR3 is made up of 19 amino acids. Unmatched junction bases numbered 11, after V lost 1 base and J lost 0 bases. The CDR3 nucleotides are TGTGCCAGCAGCGTATCTATTGGCGGGAGGGCAGTCTCCTACAATGAGCAGTTCTTC. The encoded protein is CASSVSIGGRAVSYNEQFF.

The V and J genes are TRBV2 and TRBJ1-4, with TRBD1 as a possible D gene (6 bases). This CDR3 spans 14 amino acids. Germline CDR1 and CDR2: SNHLY and FYNNEI. V was pared by 3 bases and J by 7 bases, with 12 bases between. The CDR3 nucleotides read TGTGCCAGCAGTGAGGGGGCGTCGTTTGAAAAACTGTTTTTT. Translation: CASSEGASFEKLFF.

The rearrangement joins TRBV27 to TRBJ1-3; 7 positions agree with TRBD1. Germline-derived CDR1 and CDR2 are MNHEY and SMNVEV (reference sequence). This CDR3 spans 13 amino acids. V gave up 11 bases and J gave up 0 bases; unmatched junction bases: 4. In DNA, the CDR3 is TGTGCCCTAGGGGGCGTCTCTGGAAACACCATATATTTT. Encoded protein: CALGGVSGNTIYF.

The J gene is TRBJ2-5, the V gene TRBV2, with 10 bases aligning to TRBD2. CDR1 and CDR2 (germline): SNHLY, FYNNEI. This CDR3 is 14 amino acids long. V shed 6 bases, J shed 5 bases, and the junction held 6 bases outside the gene matches. CDR3 sequence reads: CASRSSGGRETQYF. CDR3 sequence (DNA): TGTGCCAGCAGGTCTAGCGGGGGACGGGAGACCCAGTACTTC.

V is TRBV6-5 and J is TRBJ2-1, with TRBD2 identical over 8 bases. Germline V gene sequence: CDR1 MNHEY, CDR2 SVGAGI. With 4 bases clipped from V and 6 bases from J, the junction kept 8 bases outside the gene matches. The CDR3 spans 15 residues. The CDR3 sequence: CASSSTRTSINEQFF. Written as DNA, the CDR3 is TGTGCCAGCAGTTCCACTCGGACTAGCATCAATGAGCAGTTCTTC.

V and J are TRBV5-1 and TRBJ2-1; the match to TRBD2 covers 9 bases. Germline V gene lookup returns CDR1 SGHRS and CDR2 YFSETQ. V lost 6 bases and J lost 3; bases outside the gene matches: 7. The CDR3 extends over 15 amino acids. The CDR3 DNA sequence: TGCGCCAGCACCTCGGGACTAGCAGACTACAATGAGCAGTTCTTC. It codes for CASTSGLADYNEQFF.

The V call is TRBV4-1, the J call TRBJ1-4, with D uncertain. Germline loops: CDR1 MGHRA, CDR2 YSYEKL. V was cut by 1 base and J by 0 bases, with 12 bases left in between. The CDR3 is 17 residues long. CDR3: CASSQGGGFATNEKLFF. DNA for the CDR3: TGCGCCAGCAGCCAAGGCGGCGGTTTTGCAACTAATGAAAAACTGTTTTTT.

V is TRBV6-5 and J is TRBJ1-6, with a weak D call TRBD1 (6 bases). The V end was cut by 6 bases, the J end by 6 bases, with 12 bases between. Germline values: CDR1 MNHEY, CDR2 SVGAGI. CDR3 size: 14 residues. CDR3 loop: CASSLDSSNSPLHF. The CDR3 DNA sequence: TGTGCCAGCAGCCTGGACAGTAGTAATTCACCCCTCCACTTT.

Points on this clone: An end of the junction differs from the germline gene, which may be a read error. The rearrangement links TRBV7-9 to TRBJ1-1; D gene uncertain. The CDR3 has 13 amino acids. Germline V lookup: CDR1 SEHNR, CDR2 FQNEAQ (reference sequence). DNA for the CDR3: TGTTCCAGCAGCTACCGGTCGAACACTGAAGCTTTCTTT. As protein: CSSSYRSNTEAFF.

The chain has TRBV18 and TRBJ1-2, with 8 bases fitting TRBD1. This CDR3 has 14 residues. J was trimmed by 2 bases and V by 5 bases; bases with no gene match: 4. Germline V gene lookup returns CDR1 KGHSH and CDR2 LQKENI. The chain's CDR3 is CASSAWTGNYGYTF. CDR3 sequence (DNA): TGTGCCAGCTCAGCCTGGACAGGGAACTATGGCTACACCTTC.

The V call is TRBV30, the J call TRBJ1-2; D is unresolved. The length of the CDR3 is 13 residues. Trimming shortened V by 1 base and J by 4 bases, and 10 bases separated the two germline ends. CDR1 is GTSNPN and CDR2 is SVGIG in the germline V gene (reference sequence). Here the CDR3 reads CAWSDGWSYGYTF. The CDR3 bases are TGTGCCTGGAGTGACGGGTGGAGCTATGGCTACACCTTC.

The V gene is TRBV4-3, the J gene TRBJ1-4, with D perhaps TRBD1 (5 bases). Trimming took 0 bases from V and 8 from J, leaving 16 bases between them. Germline CDR1 and CDR2: LGHNA and YSLEER. The CDR3 is 16 residues long. As DNA, the CDR3 is TGCGCCAGCAGCCAAGATCCTCAGGGTAGGGGAGAAAAACTGTTTTTT. Translating gives CASSQDPQGRGEKLFF.

A single count supports this clone. The chain combines TRBV6-5 with TRBJ1-5, with a tentative D call TRBD1 (5 bases). Trimming cost V 4 bases and J 9 bases, with 13 bases left between them. Germline-derived CDR1 and CDR2 are MNHEY and SVGAGI. The CDR3 has 13 amino acids. The CDR3 region is CASSWEGTRPQHF. Written as DNA, the CDR3 is TGTGCCAGCAGTTGGGAGGGGACTCGGCCCCAGCATTTT.